The entry that follows covers one T cell receptor beta chain sequence. This sample was included in a study of cytomegalovirus exposure and HLA in healthy donors. The CDR3 length is 14 residues. CDR1 is SGHRS, CDR2 YFSETQ, per germline. V was clipped by 7 bases and J by 6 bases; unmatched bases: 12. The PCR made use of 60 Vbeta and 13 Jbeta primers. Libraries were prepared by immunoSEQ multiplex PCR; TCRdb keeps only in-frame clonotypes and omits some of them. The repertoire consists of some 190,000 clones, with 65% to 85% occurring once and the leading ten covering approximately 1.8%. The TCR was taken from a man aged 35 to 55 in good health and CMV-seropositive. What was sequenced was PBMCs. This chain connects TRBV5-1 to TRBJ1-2; 7 positions match TRBD1. Here the CDR3 DNA reads TGCGCCAGCGGCCTCGACAGGGTAGGGGATGGCTACACCTTC. Protein product: CASGLDRVGDGYTF.